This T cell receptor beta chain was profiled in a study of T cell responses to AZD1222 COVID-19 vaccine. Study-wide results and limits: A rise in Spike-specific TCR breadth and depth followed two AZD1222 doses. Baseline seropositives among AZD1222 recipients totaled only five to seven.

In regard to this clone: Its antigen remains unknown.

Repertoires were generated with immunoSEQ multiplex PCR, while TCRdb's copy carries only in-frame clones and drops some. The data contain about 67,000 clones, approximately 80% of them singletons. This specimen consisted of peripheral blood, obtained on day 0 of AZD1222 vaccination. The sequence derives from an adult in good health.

CDR3 residues: CASSPQQGTVEKLFF. CDR3 in DNA: TGTGCCAGCAGCCCGCAACAGGGTACGGTCGAAAAACTGTTTTTT. The chain employs TRBV11-2 and TRBJ1-4; maybe TRBD1 (6 bases). Germline V gene lookup returns CDR1 SGHAT and CDR2 FQNNGV. This CDR3 is built from 15 residues. V shed 5 bases and J shed 8 bases, with 18 bases lying between them. Full variable domain (missing parts from reference TRBV11-2 and TRBJ1-4): EAGVAQSPRYKIIEKRQSVAFWCNPISGHATLYWYQQILGQGPKLLIQFQNNGVVDDSQLPKDRFSAERLKGVDSTLKIQPAKLEDSAVYLCASSPQQGTVEKLFFGSGTQLSVL.